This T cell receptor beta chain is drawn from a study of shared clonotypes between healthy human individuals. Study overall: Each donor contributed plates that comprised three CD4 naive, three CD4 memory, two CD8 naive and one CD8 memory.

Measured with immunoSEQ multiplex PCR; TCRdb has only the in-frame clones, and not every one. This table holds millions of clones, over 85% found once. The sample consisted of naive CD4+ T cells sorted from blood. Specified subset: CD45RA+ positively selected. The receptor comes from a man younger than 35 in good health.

The CDR3 spells CASSPRTVQGTEAFF. As DNA, the CDR3 is TGTGCCAGCAGCCCACGGACGGTCCAAGGCACTGAAGCTTTCTTT. The genes are TRBV11-2 and TRBJ1-1; no reliable D call. Trimming left V 5 bases short and J 4 bases short, with 17 bases between. Per the germline V gene, CDR1 is SGHAT and CDR2 is FQNNGV. This CDR3 spans 15 amino acids.